The clone carrying this TCR beta chain was seen repeatedly, ten times or more. Antigen unknown. The data were obtained in a study of neurological immune-mediated disorders. At the level of the study: There were roughly 35 multiple sclerosis patients. Of these, roughly 30 had relapsing-remitting MS and 3 had secondary progressive MS.

Study-level findings and limits: CDR3 amino acid sequences found in expanded clones were never shared across subjects, suggesting private repertoires in all groups. Phylogenetic grouping put 18 of 34 multiple sclerosis patients' repertoires into one related-CDR3 cluster, a possible signature.

Synthesis of cDNA was accomplished via 5'RACE employing 10-nucleotide random UMIs. MiXCR was run by TCRdb on the 5' RACE reads, yielding one entry per CDR3 protein. The table lists 80,000 to 95,000 distinct CDR3 sequences, under 4.5% of them singletons. The TCR originated in a woman aged 45-65 years with multiple sclerosis. The specimen sequenced was PBMCs.

The CDR3 DNA reads as TGTGCCAGCAGACCTACCCCCAGGGGTGGAACAGATACGCAGTATTTT. Translating gives CASRPTPRGGTDTQYF. This chain links TRBV7-9 with TRBJ2-3; perhaps TRBD1 as D (6 bases). The germline CDR1 and CDR2 sequences are SEHNR and FQNEAQ (reference sequence). Trimming removed 6 bases at V and 3 bases at J, with 19 bases between. This CDR3 is built from 16 residues. Full variable domain (rest looked up from reference TRBV7-9 and TRBJ2-3): DTGVSQNPRHKITKRGQNVTFRCDPISEHNRLYWYRQTLGQGPEFLTYFQNEAQLEKSRLLSDRFSAERPKGSFSTLEIQRTEQGDSAMYLCASRPTPRGGTDTQYFGPGTRLTVL.